The clone carrying this T cell receptor (beta chain) was seen only once. These data are taken from a study of blood T cell repertoires in COVID-19. Recovered Cohort 3 donors showed two negative PCRs, clearance, or symptom resolution. CDR3 length equals 17 residues. Germline CDR1 is SGDLS and CDR2 is YYNGEE. Trimming cost V 2 bases and J 4 bases; bases outside gene matches: 7. The protocol was immunoSEQ multiplex PCR, while the TCRdb copy is restricted to in-frame clones and leaves out a portion. The sample shows 400,000 or so clones, around 90% of them seen only once. Sample: PBMCs or T cells enriched from blood (not recorded which). The TCR was taken from a man between 18 and 29 years old who had recovered from COVID-19. V usage is TRBV9 and J usage is TRBJ2-1; 12 bases agree with TRBD2. The CDR3 DNA reads as TGTGCCAGCAGCGTGACTAGCGGGAGCGGGGGGTACAATGAGCAGTTCTTC. Its translation is CASSVTSGSGGYNEQFF.